These T cell receptor beta chains were read from a single sample in a study of T-cell memory formation after mild COVID-19. In TCRdb, the 5' RACE reads were re-called with MiXCR into one record per CDR3 protein. The sample holds 550,000 to 700,000 distinct CDR3 sequences, about 18% seen once. Source material: PBMCs or a T cell subset sorted from them (not recorded which). All receptors derive from an adult woman who had mild COVID-19 (a few samples of this study predate the infection). Cell type and time point are not known. Both conserved end residues are part of each CDR3. The D gene is left open where the match is weak. Clone sizes are given selectively: once, few, many, or a class where the clone is expanded.

V gene,clone size,CDR3 length,J gene,D gene,CDR3 protein,CDR3 DNA
TRBV6-5,many,15,TRBJ2-7,TRBD2,CASRMGLAGAYEQYF,TGTGCCAGCAGGATGGGACTAGCGGGGGCCTACGAGCAGTACTTC
TRBV7-3,-,15,TRBJ2-5,-,CASSLRGRGQETQYF,TGTGCCAGCAGCCTCAGGGGCCGGGGGCAAGAGACCCAGTACTTC
TRBV20-1,-,14,TRBJ1-2,-,CSARDRRGFYGYTF,TGCAGTGCTAGAGATCGGCGGGGGTTCTATGGCTACACCTTC
TRBV12-3/TRBV12-4,-,12,TRBJ1-5,-,CASSLTEWPQHF,TGTGCCAGCAGTTTGACCGAGTGGCCCCAGCATTTT
TRBV19,-,18,TRBJ2-3,TRBD2,CASSGRNLASGRGDTQYF,TGTGCCAGTAGTGGCCGAAATTTGGCTAGCGGGAGGGGAGATACGCAGTATTTT
TRBV18,few,17,TRBJ2-5,TRBD2,CASSPPGLAGDQETQYF,TGTGCCAGCTCACCACCGGGACTAGCGGGGGACCAAGAGACCCAGTACTTC
TRBV27,-,16,TRBJ2-3,-,CASTTYRGAGPDTQYF,TGTGCCAGCACCACTTATAGGGGGGCCGGCCCAGATACGCAGTATTTT
TRBV15,few,13,TRBJ2-7,-,CATSRGQNHEQYF,TGTGCCACCAGCAGAGGACAGAACCACGAGCAGTACTTC
TRBV5-1,few,14,TRBJ2-4,-,CASSLAADYNIQYF,TGCGCCAGCAGCTTGGCGGCGGATTATAACATTCAGTACTTC
TRBV14,-,15,TRBJ1-1,TRBD1,CASSPGQGVDTEAFF,TGTGCCAGCAGCCCGGGACAGGGGGTAGACACTGAAGCTTTCTTT
TRBV24-1,-,15,TRBJ1-5,-,CATSERNRAGQPQHF,TGTGCCACCAGTGAACGTAACAGGGCAGGTCAGCCCCAGCATTTT